This TCR beta chain is from a study of beta chain features in type 1 diabetes. Study results and limitations: Moderate but significant shortening of TCRB CDR3s was recorded in all four CD4+ subsets from Type 1 diabetes patients.

Investigators reverse transcribed all isolated RNA, so they sequenced expressed TCRB transcripts. Sequenced by immunoSEQ multiplex PCR; TCRdb stores in-frame clones only, minus some. The table lists 200,000 to 250,000 clones, more than 15% of them singletons. This clone has more than one count but fewer than ten. Its antigen is undetermined. Germline CDR1 reads DFQATT; CDR2 reads SNEGSKA (reference sequence). The CDR3 spans 11 residues. Trimming took 3 bases from V and 4 from J, leaving 7 bases between them. The TCR comes from a man younger than 45 with type 1 diabetes. This chain joins TRBV20-1 and TRBJ2-7, with a weak D call TRBD1 (5 bases). Sequenced input: naive CD4+ T cells from blood. The CDR3 loop reads CSASKGYEQYF. The CDR3 nucleotides read TGCAGTGCTAGTAAGGGGTACGAGCAGTACTTC.